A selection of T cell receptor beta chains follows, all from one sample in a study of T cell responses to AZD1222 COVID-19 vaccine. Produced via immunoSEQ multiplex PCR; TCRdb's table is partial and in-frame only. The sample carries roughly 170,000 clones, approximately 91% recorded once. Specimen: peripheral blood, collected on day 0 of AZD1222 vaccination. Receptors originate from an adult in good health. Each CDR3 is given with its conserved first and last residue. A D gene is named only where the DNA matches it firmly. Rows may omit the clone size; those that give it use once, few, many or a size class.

CDR3 DNA: TGTGCCAGCAGACCGACAGGGTATGGCTACACCTTC
CDR3 protein: CASRPTGYGYTF
clone size: .
J gene: TRBJ1-2
V gene: TRBV7-2
D gene: TRBD1

CDR3 DNA: TGTGCCAGCAGCGCTCGGGGTAACTATGGCTACACCTTC
CDR3 protein: CASSARGNYGYTF
clone size: .
J gene: TRBJ1-2
V gene: TRBV9
D gene: .

CDR3 DNA: TGTGCCAGCGGGGTGGGTATGAATCAGCCCCAGCATTTT
CDR3 protein: CASGVGMNQPQHF
clone size: .
J gene: TRBJ1-5
V gene: TRBV7-2
D gene: .

CDR3 DNA: TGTGCCAGCAGTGACCGACAGGGGTCCCCTAACAATGAGCAGTTCTTC
CDR3 protein: CASSDRQGSPNNEQFF
clone size: .
J gene: TRBJ2-1
V gene: TRBV6-1
D gene: TRBD1

CDR3 DNA: TGCAGCGTTCCGGGACCCAATTTGAACACTGAAGCTTTCTTT
CDR3 protein: CSVPGPNLNTEAFF
clone size: .
J gene: TRBJ1-1
V gene: TRBV29-1
D gene: .

CDR3 DNA: TGTGCCAGCAGCCCCGGACTAGTCGGGGCCTACGAGCAGTACTTC
CDR3 protein: CASSPGLVGAYEQYF
clone size: .
J gene: TRBJ2-7
V gene: TRBV27
D gene: TRBD2

CDR3 DNA: TGTGCCAGCAGCTTAGCTGACAGGAGAGCTAATGAAAAACTGTTTTTT
CDR3 protein: CASSLADRRANEKLFF
clone size: .
J gene: TRBJ1-4
V gene: TRBV7-9
D gene: .

CDR3 DNA: TGTGCCAGCAGTCCCGGACAGACCCATCAGCCCCAGCATTTT
CDR3 protein: CASSPGQTHQPQHF
clone size: .
J gene: TRBJ1-5
V gene: TRBV28
D gene: .

CDR3 DNA: TGTGCCAGCAGCTTTGACAGGAGAGCAGATACGCAGTATTTT
CDR3 protein: CASSFDRRADTQYF
clone size: .
J gene: TRBJ2-3
V gene: TRBV5-6
D gene: .

CDR3 DNA: TGTGCCATCAGTGCGAGGGACAGGGGGCGGACAGAGACCCAGTACTTC
CDR3 protein: CAISARDRGRTETQYF
clone size: .
J gene: TRBJ2-5
V gene: TRBV10-3
D gene: TRBD1

CDR3 DNA: TGTGCCAGCAGCCAAGATTCCGGGGCTTGGAAGAACACTGAAGCTTTCTTT
CDR3 protein: CASSQDSGAWKNTEAFF
clone size: once
J gene: TRBJ1-1
V gene: TRBV3-1/TRBV3-2
D gene: .

CDR3 DNA: TGTGCCAGCGGGGATGCTTCGAACACTGAAGCTTTCTTT
CDR3 protein: CASGDASNTEAFF
clone size: .
J gene: TRBJ1-1
V gene: TRBV9
D gene: .

CDR3 DNA: TGTGCCAGCAGCCCACGGGACAGGGCCTACGAGCAGTACTTC
CDR3 protein: CASSPRDRAYEQYF
clone size: .
J gene: TRBJ2-7
V gene: TRBV7-2
D gene: TRBD1

CDR3 DNA: TGTGCCAGCTCACCAACAACAGTTAATGAAAAACTGTTTTTT
CDR3 protein: CASSPTTVNEKLFF
clone size: .
J gene: TRBJ1-4
V gene: TRBV18
D gene: .

CDR3 DNA: TGTGCCAGCTCAATAGCGGGAGCGGTCACAGATACGCAGTATTTT
CDR3 protein: CASSIAGAVTDTQYF
clone size: .
J gene: TRBJ2-3
V gene: TRBV18
D gene: TRBD2

CDR3 DNA: TGTGCCAGCTCTATAGGATCCGGGGAGCTGTTTTTT
CDR3 protein: CASSIGSGELFF
clone size: .
J gene: TRBJ2-2
V gene: TRBV7-3
D gene: .

CDR3 DNA: TGTGCCAGCAGCTTAGGGCGGGGCACCGGGGAGCTGTTTTTT
CDR3 protein: CASSLGRGTGELFF
clone size: .
J gene: TRBJ2-2
V gene: TRBV11-3
D gene: .

CDR3 DNA: TGCGCCAGCAGCCAAGATCCTGTCCCAGGGCCCGGGGAGCTGTTTTTT
CDR3 protein: CASSQDPVPGPGELFF
clone size: few
J gene: TRBJ2-2
V gene: TRBV4-3
D gene: .

CDR3 DNA: TGTGCCAGCAGCCGACAGACAGGGTCAAACTCACCCCTCCACTTT
CDR3 protein: CASSRQTGSNSPLHF
clone size: .
J gene: TRBJ1-6
V gene: TRBV3-1/TRBV3-2
D gene: TRBD1

CDR3 DNA: TGTGCCAGCACCAAGGGGGTTAACTATGGCTACACCTTC
CDR3 protein: CASTKGVNYGYTF
clone size: .
J gene: TRBJ1-2
V gene: TRBV6-5
D gene: .

CDR3 DNA: TGCGCCAGCAGCCAAGGGGAAACTAATTCACCCCTCCACTTT
CDR3 protein: CASSQGETNSPLHF
clone size: .
J gene: TRBJ1-6
V gene: TRBV4-3
D gene: .

CDR3 DNA: TGTGCCAGCACCCAACCTGGGGCAGCTAGCTCCTACGAGCAGTACTTC
CDR3 protein: CASTQPGAASSYEQYF
clone size: .
J gene: TRBJ2-7
V gene: TRBV21-1
D gene: .

CDR3 DNA: TGCAGTGCTAGTACTATGGGGGACAGAACTAATGAAAAACTGTTTTTT
CDR3 protein: CSASTMGDRTNEKLFF
clone size: .
J gene: TRBJ1-4
V gene: TRBV20-1
D gene: TRBD1

CDR3 DNA: TGTGCCAGCAGCTCAACAGGGGGAGAAGCTTTCTTT
CDR3 protein: CASSSTGGEAFF
clone size: once
J gene: TRBJ1-1
V gene: TRBV5-6
D gene: TRBD1

CDR3 DNA: TGTGCCAGCAGTTTAGTACGGGATGAGCAGTTCTTC
CDR3 protein: CASSLVRDEQFF
clone size: .
J gene: TRBJ2-1
V gene: TRBV27
D gene: .

CDR3 DNA: TGTGCCAGCAGTGACCGGGACAGAGGGAAACTGTTTTTT
CDR3 protein: CASSDRDRGKLFF
clone size: .
J gene: TRBJ1-4
V gene: TRBV6-1
D gene: TRBD1

CDR3 DNA: TGCAGCTTAAAACGGGGTAGCACAGATACGCAGTATTTT
CDR3 protein: CSLKRGSTDTQYF
clone size: .
J gene: TRBJ2-3
V gene: TRBV29-1
D gene: .

CDR3 DNA: TGTGCCAGCAGTAGTCGGGGCTACGAGCAGTACTTC
CDR3 protein: CASSSRGYEQYF
clone size: .
J gene: TRBJ2-7
V gene: TRBV6-5
D gene: .

CDR3 DNA: TGTGCCAGCAGTGTAGGAGAGAACACTGAAGCTTTCTTT
CDR3 protein: CASSVGENTEAFF
clone size: .
J gene: TRBJ1-1
V gene: TRBV6-4
D gene: .

CDR3 DNA: TGTGCCACCAGTTCCCAGACTGAGCAGTTCTTC
CDR3 protein: CATSSQTEQFF
clone size: .
J gene: TRBJ2-1
V gene: TRBV24-1
D gene: .

CDR3 DNA: TGTGCCAGCAGAACCGGACAGCTGAGTACTGAAGCTTTCTTT
CDR3 protein: CASRTGQLSTEAFF
clone size: .
J gene: TRBJ1-1
V gene: TRBV6-5
D gene: .

CDR3 DNA: TGTGCCAGCAGCGACCCGGGTCTCATCCTTTTCTTC
CDR3 protein: CASSDPGLILFF
clone size: .
J gene: TRBJ2-7
V gene: TRBV9
D gene: .

CDR3 DNA: TGTGCCAGCAGTCCAGTAAGGCTAGCGCGATACACAGATACGCAGTATTTT
CDR3 protein: CASSPVRLARYTDTQYF
clone size: .
J gene: TRBJ2-3
V gene: TRBV27
D gene: .

CDR3 DNA: TGTGCCAGCAGCTCACGACAGGACTATGGCTACACCTTC
CDR3 protein: CASSSRQDYGYTF
clone size: few
J gene: TRBJ1-2
V gene: TRBV13
D gene: .

CDR3 DNA: TGCGCCAGCAGCCCGATCGGCGGGAGCGGTTACGAGCAGTACTTC
CDR3 protein: CASSPIGGSGYEQYF
clone size: .
J gene: TRBJ2-7
V gene: TRBV5-1
D gene: TRBD2

CDR3 DNA: TGTGCCAGCAGCCAAGGCTTACCGTGGACAGATTTCTCCTACGAGCAGTACTTC
CDR3 protein: CASSQGLPWTDFSYEQYF
clone size: .
J gene: TRBJ2-7
V gene: TRBV3-1/TRBV3-2
D gene: .

CDR3 DNA: TGCGCCAGCAGCTCTTGGGGGATACAGCACACAGATACGCAGTATTTT
CDR3 protein: CASSSWGIQHTDTQYF
clone size: once
J gene: TRBJ2-3
V gene: TRBV5-1
D gene: .

CDR3 DNA: TGTGCCTGGAGTGTATTAGCTGGGAGCAATCAGCCCCAGCATTTT
CDR3 protein: CAWSVLAGSNQPQHF
clone size: .
J gene: TRBJ1-5
V gene: TRBV30
D gene: .

CDR3 DNA: TGTGCCAGCAGCTTACGGCCAGGGGCCGGCTACACCTTC
CDR3 protein: CASSLRPGAGYTF
clone size: few
J gene: TRBJ1-2
V gene: TRBV11-2
D gene: .

CDR3 DNA: TGTGCCAGCAGCTTGGGCAGAGACTATGGCTACACCTTC
CDR3 protein: CASSLGRDYGYTF
clone size: .
J gene: TRBJ1-2
V gene: TRBV5-8
D gene: .